Below are 28 T cell receptor beta chains sequenced from a single sample in a study of blood T cell repertoires in COVID-19. Sequenced by immunoSEQ multiplex PCR; TCRdb stores in-frame clones only, minus some. The sample records about 83,000 clones, approximately 88% being singletons. Sample: peripheral blood. The receptor set was obtained from a man in his fifties or sixties with acute or convalescent COVID-19.

V gene TRBV24-1 combines with J gene TRBJ2-7; a possible D gene is TRBD1 (6 bases). The germline V gene has CDR1 KGHDR and CDR2 SFDVKD. The CDR3 is made up of 15 amino acids. The germline V and J ends were trimmed by 2 bases and 3 bases, with 13 bases remaining between them. The CDR3 protein is CATSDSGTPFYEQYF. The CDR3 DNA reads as TGTGCCACCAGTGATTCCGGGACACCCTTCTACGAGCAGTACTTC.

J is TRBJ1-5 and V is TRBV25-1; 8 positions match TRBD1. This CDR3 spans 14 amino acids. After removal of 5 bases from V and 2 bases from J, the junction contained 2 bases not matched to a gene. The germline gives CDR1 MGHDK, CDR2 SYGVNS. The CDR3 region is CASSSTGGNQPQHF. CDR3 nucleotides: TGTGCCAGCAGTTCGACAGGGGGCAATCAGCCCCAGCATTTT.

CDR3: CASSQAVNTEAFF. The DNA of the CDR3 is TGTGCCAGTAGTCAAGCGGTAAACACTGAAGCTTTCTTT. This sequence joins TRBV19 and TRBJ1-1; D is unclear. Germline V gives CDR1 LNHDA, CDR2 SQIVND (reference sequence). V was trimmed by 5 bases and J by 2 bases, leaving 9 bases between them. The CDR3 contains 13 residues.

This rearrangement joins TRBV5-1 to TRBJ1-5; D remains ambiguous. In germline, CDR1 is SGHRS, CDR2 YFSETQ. The ends were cut back, 4 bases at V and 3 bases at J, with 8 bases in the middle. CDR3 length: 13 amino acids. The CDR3 DNA follows: TGCGCCAGCAGCACAGAAGTCAATCAGCCCCAGCATTTT. Encoded protein: CASSTEVNQPQHF.

The genes are TRBV12-3 or TRBV12-4 and TRBJ2-7, with D perhaps matching TRBD2 (5 bases). CDR3 size: 13 residues. The V gene lost 6 bases and the J gene lost 0 bases, with 9 bases spanning the gap. The CDR3 is CASSLASSYEQYF. For the CDR3, the DNA is TGTGCCAGCAGCCTAGCCTCCTCCTACGAGCAGTACTTC.

The CDR3 nucleotides are TGTGCCATCAGTGAGTTTGAGACAGGCGAGCAGTTCTTC. Translating it yields CAISEFETGEQFF. The rearrangement links TRBV10-3 to TRBJ2-1; a possible D gene is TRBD1 (6 bases). Germline CDR1 and CDR2: ENHRY and SYGVKD. The CDR3 spans 13 residues. Trimming took off 1 base at V and 10 bases at J, with 11 bases between the two ends.

This sequence joins TRBV7-2 and TRBJ2-1; TRBD2 is a possible D gene (6 bases). The germline V gene has CDR1 SGHTA and CDR2 FQGNSA. The length of the CDR3 is 14 residues. The germline V and J ends were trimmed by 4 bases and 12 bases, with 19 bases remaining between them. The CDR3 sequence is CASSSRDSLARQFF. The CDR3 bases are TGTGCCAGCAGCTCCCGGGACTCCCTCGCGCGGCAGTTCTTC.

This clone was detected a few times. The chain combines TRBV6-4 with TRBJ1-3, with D tentatively TRBD1 (6 bases). V was cut by 8 bases and J by 3 bases, with 14 bases left in between. CDR1 is MRHNA, CDR2 SNTAGT, per germline. The CDR3 is made up of 14 amino acids. CDR3 DNA: TGTGCCAGCCAGGGGTTGGGGTATGGAAACACCATATATTTT. Its protein product is CASQGLGYGNTIYF.

The V call is TRBV6-5, the J call TRBJ1-5; possible D gene TRBD1, 6 bases. Germline CDR1 MNHEY, CDR2 SVGAGI. V was shortened by 4 bases and J by 2 bases, with 9 bases between the two germline ends. This CDR3 is built from 14 residues. CDR3 in amino acids: CASSSQGGNQPQHF. The DNA for the CDR3 is TGTGCCAGCAGTTCACAGGGAGGCAATCAGCCCCAGCATTTT.

The rearrangement links TRBV25-1 to TRBJ2-5, with D hard to call. V lost 3 bases and J 7 bases, leaving 18 bases between the germline ends. Germline V gives CDR1 MGHDK, CDR2 SYGVNS. The CDR3 totals 15 residues. The CDR3 DNA reads TGTGCCAGCAGTGAGGTTTCAAGCCTCGGCGGGACCCAGTACTTC. Its protein product is CASSEVSSLGGTQYF.

The chain couples TRBV7-2 to TRBJ1-6; D is unresolved. Germline lookup yields CDR1 SGHTA and CDR2 FQGNSA. Trimming took off 3 bases at V and 5 bases at J, with 11 bases between the two ends. The CDR3 is 15 residues long. This chain's CDR3 is CASSFRGYDNSPLHF. In DNA form, the CDR3 reads TGTGCCAGCAGCTTTCGCGGTTATGATAATTCACCCCTCCACTTT.

The rearrangement joins TRBV14 to TRBJ1-1; the D gene is possibly TRBD1 (5 bases). Trimming stripped 4 bases from V and 2 bases from J, with 14 bases between. Germline V gene sequence: CDR1 SGHDN, CDR2 FVKESK. There are 15 residues in the CDR3. In DNA form, the CDR3 reads TGTGCCAGCAGCCCCCGGACAATCGATAACACTGAAGCTTTCTTT. Encoded protein: CASSPRTIDNTEAFF.

The V call is TRBV11-2, the J call TRBJ1-3; D gene ambiguous. CDR3 length: 16 residues. V lost 2 bases and J lost 4, with 15 bases in between. Per germline, CDR1 SGHAT and CDR2 FQNNGV. The CDR3 bases are TGTGCCAGCAGCTTACTTATGACTGCGGCCGGAAACACCATATATTTT. This translates into CASSLLMTAAGNTIYF.

The chain joins TRBV30 to TRBJ1-2, with 8 bases matching TRBD1. The CDR3 runs 14 residues. The germline CDR1 and CDR2 sequences are GTSNPN and SVGIG (reference sequence). V lost 2 bases to trimming and J lost 7 bases; unmatched junction nucleotides: 9. The CDR3 nucleotides are TGTGCCTGGAGTACCCAGGGGGCGCATGGTGGCTACACCTTC. Protein product: CAWSTQGAHGGYTF.

The chain couples TRBV6-1 to TRBJ1-1; D remains ambiguous. Germline assignment: CDR1 MNHNS and CDR2 SASEGT. The CDR3 loop spans 15 amino acids. With 3 bases removed from V and 10 bases from J, the gap between germline ends came to 21 bases. This CDR3 reads CASSDRPNLGSRAFF. The CDR3 DNA reads as TGTGCCAGCAGTGATCGGCCGAACTTGGGTAGCCGAGCTTTCTTT.

The chain has TRBV19 and TRBJ1-5; 7 nucleotides agree with TRBD1. CDR1 LNHDA and CDR2 SQIVND come from the germline V gene (reference sequence). The CDR3 is 15 amino acids. Germline trimming cut 5 bases from V and 3 bases from J; bases unmatched to any gene: 7. The CDR3 nucleotides read TGTGCCAGTAGTGCGCAGGGACAGATCAATCAGCCCCAGCATTTT. It encodes CASSAQGQINQPQHF.

This chain connects TRBV23-1 to TRBJ2-2, with no clear D. TRBV23-1 is identified as an open reading frame with a role that is uncertain. The CDR3 contains 12 residues. Trimming removed 6 bases from V and 6 bases from J, with 8 bases in between. The CDR3 sequence: CASSPLPGELFF. The CDR3, as DNA: TGCGCCAGCAGCCCACTCCCCGGGGAGCTGTTTTTT.

The chain combines TRBV28 with TRBJ2-7; D might be TRBD2 (6 bases). The ends were cut back, 2 bases at V and 3 bases at J, with 11 bases in the middle. Germline V gene sequence: CDR1 MDHEN, CDR2 SYDVKM. CDR3 length: 14 amino acids. This CDR3 reads CASSLGAGNYEQYF. In DNA, the CDR3 is TGTGCCAGCAGTTTAGGGGCGGGGAACTACGAGCAGTACTTC.

The chain carries TRBV7-2 and TRBJ1-1; 10 nucleotides align to TRBD1. This CDR3 contains 15 residues. Germline trimming cut 5 bases from V and 5 bases from J; bases unmatched to any gene: 8. Germline lookup yields CDR1 SGHTA and CDR2 FQGNSA. The CDR3 protein is CASSLTGTGATEAFF. The CDR3 nucleotides read TGTGCCAGCAGCCTAACCGGGACAGGGGCTACTGAAGCTTTCTTT.

The chain uses TRBV5-6 and TRBJ1-3; 8 nucleotides agree with TRBD1. With 4 bases clipped from V and 0 bases from J, the junction kept 3 bases outside the gene matches. Germline V gives CDR1 SGHDT, CDR2 YYEEEE. This CDR3 region has 15 residues. Here the CDR3 DNA reads TGTGCCAGCAGCATGGACAGGGCCTCTGGAAACACCATATATTTT. Residues: CASSMDRASGNTIYF.

The rearrangement joins TRBV5-6 to TRBJ1-2, with TRBD1 as a possible D gene (6 bases). The V gene lost 5 bases and the J gene lost 3 bases, with 14 bases spanning the gap. The CDR3 loop spans 14 amino acids. Germline values: CDR1 SGHDT, CDR2 YYEEEE. The DNA for the CDR3 is TGTGCCAGCAGACAAACAGGGTCGGACTATGGCTACACCTTC. Its protein product is CASRQTGSDYGYTF.

V and J are TRBV2 and TRBJ2-1; TRBD2 aligns across 8 bases. The length of the CDR3 is 15 residues. With 7 bases clipped from V and 0 bases from J, the junction kept 5 bases outside the gene matches. CDR1 is SNHLY, CDR2 FYNNEI, per germline. DNA of the CDR3: TGTGCCAGCAATAAGCGGGGGAACTCCTACAATGAGCAGTTCTTC. Protein product: CASNKRGNSYNEQFF.

V and J are TRBV5-5 and TRBJ1-2; 9 bases are shared with TRBD1. Germline values: CDR1 SGHKS, CDR2 YYEKEE (reference sequence). V lost 3 bases and J lost 7; bases outside the gene matches: 13. The CDR3 consists of 16 residues. The CDR3 DNA is TGTGCCAGCAGCTCTGATCCGTTTCGGGACAGGGCTGGCTACACCTTC. It specifies CASSSDPFRDRAGYTF.

This chain uses TRBV28 with TRBJ1-5, with TRBD1 matching 7 bases. The germline V gene has CDR1 MDHEN and CDR2 SYDVKM. The length of the CDR3 is 13 residues. The trim removed 6 bases at V and 4 bases at J, leaving 3 bases unmatched. This CDR3 is CASRTGLNQPQHF. CDR3 bases: TGTGCCAGCAGGACAGGGTTGAATCAGCCCCAGCATTTT. The full variable domain, its missing parts supplied by reference TRBV28 and TRBJ1-5, is DVKVTQSSRYLVKRTGEKVFLECVQDMDHENMFWYRQDPGLGLRLIYFSYDVKMKEKGDIPEGYSVSREKKERFSLILESASTNQTSMYLCASRTGLNQPQHFGDGTRLSIL.

J is TRBJ2-2 and V is TRBV18; a possible D gene is TRBD1 (6 bases). The germline V gene encodes CDR1 KGHSH and CDR2 LQKENI. The V end lost 3 bases, the J end lost 6 bases, and 14 bases lay between the germline ends. The CDR3 extends over 15 amino acids. The chain's CDR3 is CASSPQGLGSGELFF. CDR3 nucleotides: TGTGCCAGCTCACCGCAGGGGTTAGGATCCGGGGAGCTGTTTTTT.

This clone appeared once. The chain carries TRBV2 and TRBJ1-2; 8 bases fit TRBD1. Germline CDR1 and CDR2: SNHLY and FYNNEI. Trimming at V came to 7 bases and at J to 6 bases, leaving 4 bases not matched to a gene. The length of the CDR3 is 12 residues. The CDR3 is CASKGQGNGYTF. DNA of the CDR3: TGTGCCAGCAAAGGACAGGGCAATGGCTACACCTTC.

The chain employs TRBV13 and TRBJ1-4; 7 bases match TRBD1. The CDR3 covers 15 residues. Germline CDR1 reads PRHDT; CDR2 reads FYEKMQ (reference sequence). V lost 7 bases and J lost 3; bases outside the gene matches: 8. CDR3 residues: CASTSVRGPNEKLFF. CDR3 nucleotides: TGTGCCAGCACCTCCGTAAGGGGGCCTAATGAAAAACTGTTTTTT.

The V call is TRBV30, the J call TRBJ2-2; 7 nucleotides align to TRBD2. Germline V gene sequence: CDR1 GTSNPN, CDR2 SVGIG (reference sequence). This CDR3 has 15 amino acids. V gave up 8 bases and J gave up 4 bases; unmatched junction bases: 13. The chain's CDR3 is CASTGLPPGTGELFF. DNA for the CDR3: TGTGCCAGCACGGGACTACCCCCGGGCACCGGGGAGCTGTTTTTT.